This TCR beta chain derives from a study of OX40 agonist ivuxolimab in advanced cancers. Study-wide points: Clonal expansion by week 6 occurred in CD4+ and CD8+ blood T cells (at 0.1 to 3.0 mg/kg).

Only in-frame clones appear in the TCRdb table, and some are missing; sequencing was by immunoSEQ multiplex PCR. Of about 80,000 clones listed, 92% are singletons. CDR3 length: 13 residues. V lost 4 bases to trimming and J lost 4 bases, with 10 bases between them. The germline gives CDR1 MNHNS, CDR2 SASEGT. This clone occurred once. What it recognizes is unknown. Specimen: CD4+ or CD8+ T cells sorted from blood, collected in a trial of the OX40 agonist ivuxolimab. This TCR was recovered from an adult with an advanced solid tumor such as melanoma, head and neck, liver or kidney cancer. The rearrangement joins TRBV6-1 to TRBJ1-1; D remains ambiguous. DNA of the CDR3: TGTGCCAGCAGTGGGCGGGGAACCACTGAAGCTTTCTTT. It codes for CASSGRGTTEAFF.